These 8 T cell receptor beta chains were sequenced from one sample in a study of blood T cell repertoires in COVID-19. Some clones are missing from TCRdb's copy, which holds only in-frame ones; the method was immunoSEQ multiplex PCR. This table has over 400,000 clones, approximately 91% appearing once. The sample was PBMCs or T cells enriched from blood (not recorded which). The receptors come from a woman in her sixties or seventies who had recovered from COVID-19.

This chain links TRBV3-1 (or the pseudogene TRBV3-2) with TRBJ2-2; D perhaps matches TRBD2 (6 bases). Germline V gene sequence: CDR1 LGHDT, CDR2 YNNKEL (reference sequence). The length of the CDR3 is 15 residues. V was cut by 2 bases and J by 5 bases, with 12 bases left in between. The CDR3, as DNA: TGTGCCAGCAGCCAACGCGGGACGGTGACCGGGGAGCTGTTTTTT. It translates to CASSQRGTVTGELFF.

V gene TRBV3-1 (or the pseudogene TRBV3-2) combines with J gene TRBJ2-3; 11 bases agree with TRBD2. The CDR3 length is 14 residues. Trimming cost V 1 base and J 9 bases; bases outside gene matches: 3. Germline V CDR1 and CDR2: LGHDT, YNNKEL (reference sequence). CDR3 sequence reads: CASSQVSGGATQYF. The CDR3 region has the DNA TGTGCCAGCAGCCAAGTTAGCGGGGGGGCAACGCAGTATTTT.

V usage is TRBV5-1 and J usage is TRBJ1-2, with a weak D call TRBD1 (6 bases). CDR1 and CDR2 from the germline V gene are SGHRS and YFSETQ. V lost 3 bases, J lost 4 bases, and 10 bases lay in between. The CDR3 covers 13 residues. The CDR3 here is CASSYDRSYGYTF. The CDR3 DNA reads TGCGCCAGCAGCTATGACAGGTCCTATGGCTACACCTTC.

The chain uses TRBV9 and TRBJ2-7, with D tentatively TRBD1 (6 bases). The CDR3 is 15 residues long. Germline V lookup: CDR1 SGDLS, CDR2 YYNGEE. Between the trimmed V and J ends, which lost 4 bases and 7 bases, there was a span of 21 bases. CDR3 region: CASSPTLDNGQEQYF. The CDR3, as DNA: TGTGCCAGCAGCCCAACCCTAGACAACGGACAGGAGCAGTACTTC.

The chain recombines TRBV5-1 with TRBJ2-3, with 8 bases identical to TRBD2. V trimming: 5 bases; J trimming: 2 bases; junction bases outside the gene matches: 7. CDR3 length: 15 residues. Germline V gene lookup returns CDR1 SGHRS and CDR2 YFSETQ. CDR3 protein: CASRTTSGFTDTQYF. DNA for the CDR3: TGCGCCAGCAGAACCACTAGCGGATTCACAGATACGCAGTATTTT.

The genes are TRBV19 and TRBJ1-4; D call uncertain. The CDR3 covers 14 residues. Trimming took off 5 bases at V and 8 bases at J, with 15 bases between the two ends. CDR1 is LNHDA, CDR2 SQIVND, per germline (reference sequence). The CDR3 nucleotides are TGTGCCAGTAGTGCACGGTGGACTGAGGAAAAACTGTTTTTT. This encodes CASSARWTEEKLFF.

The chain is built from TRBV19 and TRBJ2-2; 7 bases agree with TRBD1. CDR1 and CDR2 (germline): LNHDA, SQIVND (reference sequence). The CDR3 sequence is 16 residues long. V shed 4 bases and J 0 bases; nucleotides not matched to a gene: 5. This CDR3 reads CASSTRTGPNTGELFF. In nucleotides, the CDR3 is TGTGCCAGTAGTACAAGGACAGGCCCGAACACCGGGGAGCTGTTTTTT.

The chain has TRBV11-2 and TRBJ1-1; 8 bases are a match to TRBD1. The CDR3 extends over 12 amino acids. V trimming: 2 bases; J trimming: 10 bases; junction bases outside the gene matches: 3. Germline-derived CDR1 and CDR2 are SGHAT and FQNNGV. The CDR3 DNA reads as TGTGCCAGCAGCTTACCACAGGGGGTAGCTTTCTTT. This encodes CASSLPQGVAFF.